These 23 T cell receptor beta chains were all obtained from the same sample, sequenced in a study of blood T cell repertoires in COVID-19. Repertoires were generated with immunoSEQ multiplex PCR, while TCRdb's copy carries only in-frame clones and drops some. The sample includes 250,000 to 350,000 clones, around nine tenths of them seen just once. Material: peripheral blood. The receptors shown here come from an older woman with acute or convalescent COVID-19.

The chain couples TRBV4-3 to TRBJ1-1; perhaps TRBD1 as D (6 bases). In germline, CDR1 is LGHNA, CDR2 YSLEER. This CDR3 contains 15 residues. Trimming removed 4 bases at V and 2 bases at J, with 14 bases between. For the CDR3, the DNA is TGCGCCAGCAGCCCGATCTTACAGGGTAACACTGAAGCTTTCTTT. This gives the protein CASSPILQGNTEAFF.

This chain uses TRBV6-1 with TRBJ2-5; 11 nucleotides line up with TRBD2. There are 15 residues in the CDR3. CDR1 is MNHNS and CDR2 is SASEGT in the germline V gene. The junction had 2 bases not matched to a gene; V was cut back by 3 bases and J by 2 bases. The CDR3 sequence: CASSDRLAGQETQYF. CDR3 nucleotide sequence: TGTGCCAGCAGTGATAGACTAGCGGGGCAAGAGACCCAGTACTTC.

This clone showed up just once. V usage is TRBV7-2 and J usage is TRBJ2-1; 7 nucleotides agree with TRBD2. This CDR3 contains 13 residues. Germline CDR1 reads SGHTA; CDR2 reads FQGNSA. The J segment lost 9 bases and the V segment lost 4 bases, leaving 6 bases of the junction unmatched. The CDR3, as DNA: TGTGCCAGCAGCTCGGGACTACTCGGTGAGCAGTTCTTC. The encoded protein is CASSSGLLGEQFF.

The genes are TRBV28 and TRBJ1-1; 7 bases agree with TRBD1. Germline V gene lookup returns CDR1 MDHEN and CDR2 SYDVKM. This CDR3 is 16 amino acids long. Trimming removed 4 bases from V and 2 bases from J; junction bases left unmatched: 10. Written as DNA, the CDR3 is TGTGCCAGCAGTTCATCCCGACAGGGCCCAAACACTGAAGCTTTCTTT. This sequence encodes CASSSSRQGPNTEAFF.

The chain recombines TRBV9 with TRBJ2-5; maybe TRBD2 (5 bases). CDR3 length: 15 amino acids. V was cut by 0 bases and J by 1 base, with 10 bases left in between. Germline V gene sequence: CDR1 SGDLS, CDR2 YYNGEE. CDR3 in DNA: TGTGCCAGCAGCGTAGACGTAGCGTGCCAAGAGACCCAGTACTTC. This encodes CASSVDVACQETQYF.

This chain uses TRBV10-3 with TRBJ1-4; 11 bases are shared with TRBD1. V lost 10 bases, J lost 8 bases, and 6 bases stayed unmatched. Germline V gene sequence: CDR1 ENHRY, CDR2 SYGVKD. The length of the CDR3 is 13 residues. The CDR3 sequence: CASGQGAGEKLFF. The CDR3 DNA reads as TGTGCCAGCGGACAGGGGGCCGGAGAAAAACTGTTTTTT.

This chain joins TRBV6-5 and TRBJ2-3, with 15 positions matching TRBD2. The CDR3 is 15 residues long. Losses at the gene ends were 6 bases for V and 5 bases for J; bases not matched to a gene: 3. The V gene's germline CDR1 is MNHEY and CDR2 SVGAGI. CDR3 nucleotides: TGTGCCAGCAGGGGACTAGCGGGGGGAAGAGATACGCAGTATTTT. Translation: CASRGLAGGRDTQYF.

V usage is TRBV7-7 and J usage is TRBJ2-2; D ambiguous. Trimming cost V 2 bases and J 5 bases, with 6 bases left between them. The length of the CDR3 is 13 residues. Germline V gene lookup returns CDR1 SSHAT and CDR2 FNYEAQ (reference sequence). In DNA form, the CDR3 reads TGTGCCAGCAGCTTACAAATTACCGGGGAGCTGTTTTTT. The encoded protein is CASSLQITGELFF. The full variable domain, in which reference TRBV7-7 and TRBJ2-2 provide the parts outside the CDR3, is GAGVSQSPRYKVTKRGQDVTLRCDPISSHATLYWYQQALGQGPEFLTYFNYEAQPDKSGLPSDRFSAERPEGSISTLTIQRTEQRDSAMYRCASSLQITGELFFGEGSRLTVL.

The gene calls are TRBV7-2 and TRBJ2-5; 10 bases are shared with TRBD1. Looked up from germline, CDR1 is SGHTA and CDR2 is FQGNSA. Trimming removed 3 bases from V and 5 bases from J; junction bases left unmatched: 3. This CDR3 spans 14 amino acids. The CDR3 here is CASSFDRGQETQYF. CDR3 nucleotide sequence: TGTGCCAGCAGCTTCGACAGGGGGCAGGAGACCCAGTACTTC.

The chain carries TRBV2 and TRBJ1-1, with D tentatively TRBD1 (6 bases). The V end was cut by 7 bases, the J end by 3 bases, with 9 bases between. This CDR3 has 12 amino acids. Germline-derived CDR1 and CDR2 are SNHLY and FYNNEI. The CDR3 spells CASKGEDTEAFF. CDR3 DNA sequence: TGTGCCAGCAAGGGGGAAGACACTGAAGCTTTCTTT.

The chain uses TRBV19 and TRBJ2-3, with 11 bases fitting TRBD2. J lost 0 bases, V lost 5 bases, and 4 bases had no gene match. The CDR3 consists of 16 residues. Germline V lookup: CDR1 LNHDA, CDR2 SQIVND (reference sequence). CDR3 amino acids: CASSVGLAASTDTQYF. The CDR3 bases are TGTGCCAGTAGTGTGGGACTAGCGGCTAGCACAGATACGCAGTATTTT.

Only one count was recorded for this clone. V gene TRBV9 combines with J gene TRBJ2-5; TRBD2 is a possible D gene (5 bases). This CDR3 is 14 amino acids long. V was cut by 0 bases and J by 3 bases, with 9 bases left in between. CDR1 SGDLS and CDR2 YYNGEE come from the germline V gene. In DNA, the CDR3 is TGTGCCAGCAGCGTAGAGGCAGCGGAAGAGACCCAGTACTTC. Encoded protein: CASSVEAAEETQYF.

This clone was picked up one time. The chain carries TRBV29-1 and TRBJ2-7; D possibly corresponds to TRBD1 (5 bases). The CDR3 has 16 residues. Germline CDR1 and CDR2: SQVTM and ANQGSEA. Trimming took 0 bases from V and 2 from J, leaving 17 bases between them. In nucleotides, the CDR3 is TGCAGCGTTGAAGATCGAATTGGGGCGAGAACCTACGAGCAGTACTTC. As protein: CSVEDRIGARTYEQYF.

The rearrangement links TRBV25-1 to TRBJ2-1; 7 bases are a match to TRBD2. This CDR3 region has 17 residues. The junction had 19 bases not matched to a gene; V was cut back by 10 bases and J by 4 bases. Germline-derived CDR1 and CDR2 are MGHDK and SYGVNS. CDR3 loop: CATDSGGIQFSYNEQFF. Here the CDR3 DNA reads TGTGCCACCGATTCCGGGGGGATCCAGTTCTCATACAATGAGCAGTTCTTC.

The rearrangement uses TRBV5-1 and TRBJ2-7; 10 nucleotides align to TRBD2. V lost 5 bases, J lost 0 bases, and 5 bases stayed unmatched. Looked up from germline, CDR1 is SGHRS and CDR2 is YFSETQ. The CDR3 sequence is 15 residues long. CDR3: CASSSGTSVSYEQYF. DNA for the CDR3: TGCGCCAGCAGTTCCGGGACTAGCGTCTCCTACGAGCAGTACTTC.

This clone was seen a few times. The chain employs TRBV6-5 and TRBJ2-5, with D unresolved. Germline values: CDR1 MNHEY, CDR2 SVGAGI. The V end lost 5 bases, the J end lost 5 bases, and 6 bases lay between the germline ends. There are 11 residues in the CDR3. DNA of the CDR3: TGTGCCAGCAGTAACGGGGAGACCCAGTACTTC. This sequence encodes CASSNGETQYF.

The sample holds one count of this clone. This rearrangement joins TRBV4-1 to TRBJ1-1; D possibly corresponds to TRBD1 (6 bases). Trimming removed 0 bases from V and 1 base from J, with 27 bases in between. Germline loops: CDR1 MGHRA, CDR2 YSYEKL. The CDR3 is 21 amino acids. The CDR3, as DNA: TGCGCCAGCAGCCAAGATCCAGGGGCCTGGGAGGGCGACGTGACGAACACTGAAGCTTTCTTT. Protein product: CASSQDPGAWEGDVTNTEAFF.

This chain links TRBV15 with TRBJ2-3, with D possibly matching TRBD1 (6 bases). Germline-derived CDR1 and CDR2 are LNHNV and YYDKDF (reference sequence). The V and J ends lost 8 bases and 3 bases respectively, with 12 bases between them. This CDR3 contains 13 residues. This CDR3 is CATRPTGTDTQYF. CDR3 nucleotides: TGTGCCACCCGACCAACAGGGACAGATACGCAGTATTTT.

The rearrangement links TRBV5-4 to TRBJ1-5, with D perhaps matching TRBD1 (6 bases). The CDR3 is 13 amino acids. V was pared by 4 bases and J by 5 bases, with 10 bases between. Germline CDR1 SGHNT, CDR2 YYREEE (reference sequence). The CDR3 nucleotides are TGTGCCAGCAGCAGGGGGAGGGATCAGCCCCAGCATTTT. Translated, it gives CASSRGRDQPQHF.

This chain uses TRBV6-4 with TRBJ2-7; a possible D gene is TRBD2 (5 bases). Germline V lookup: CDR1 MRHNA, CDR2 SNTAGT. Trimming removed 10 bases at V and 0 bases at J, with 10 bases between. This CDR3 comprises 12 residues. The CDR3 spells CATGENSYEQYF. CDR3 in DNA: TGTGCCACTGGGGAGAACTCCTACGAGCAGTACTTC.

The chain uses TRBV7-3 and TRBJ1-1; D is ambiguous. V dropped 6 bases and J dropped 4 bases, with 21 bases sitting between them. This CDR3 region has 16 residues. From germline, CDR1 is SGHTA and CDR2 FQGTGA. The CDR3 nucleotides are TGTGCCAGCAGTTCTGGTTCGACGTTCCGGAGCACTGAAGCTTTCTTT. Amino acid sequence: CASSSGSTFRSTEAFF.

The V and J genes are TRBV7-3 and TRBJ2-5; no clear D. Germline assignment: CDR1 SGHTA and CDR2 FQGTGA. The CDR3 covers 13 residues. V gave up 4 bases and J gave up 4 bases, with 10 bases separating them. The CDR3 region is CASSYSVTETQYF. In DNA form, the CDR3 reads TGTGCCAGCAGCTATTCGGTCACAGAGACCCAGTACTTC.

This clone was detected once. This chain uses TRBV4-1 with TRBJ1-2; TRBD1 matches at 11 bases. This CDR3 has 17 residues. Trimming at V came to 4 bases and at J to 4 bases, leaving 11 bases not matched to a gene. Germline CDR1 reads MGHRA; CDR2 reads YSYEKL. The CDR3 DNA reads as TGCGCCAGCAGCCCCGAGTGGGACAGGGGGACCAGCTATGGCTACACCTTC. This gives the protein CASSPEWDRGTSYGYTF.